This TCR beta chain stems from a study of blood T cell repertoires in COVID-19. Study-level information: Material from acute and convalescent COVID-19 was sourced from the United States, Italy and Spain. PBMCs, B-cell-depleted T cells, or T cells provided the cDNA or gDNA that made up the material.

Germline-derived CDR1 and CDR2 are WNHNN and SYGVQD (reference sequence). This CDR3 has 15 amino acids. J gave up 3 bases and V 6 bases, and 11 bases lay outside the gene matches. In the study's own analysis: The assay estimated nucleated cells by amplifying reference gene primers. The protocol was immunoSEQ multiplex PCR, while the TCRdb copy is restricted to in-frame clones and leaves out a portion. D and trimming come from the DNA, and the V and J calls and clone size come from that table. The table records some 220,000 clones, 85% of them present only once. The chain joins TRBV10-1 to TRBJ2-7; 7 positions match TRBD1. The receptor comes from an older woman with COVID-19, enrolled during active disease. Material for sequencing was peripheral blood. The CDR3 reads CASSSTGTVNYEQYF. CDR3 sequence (DNA): TGCGCCAGCAGCTCAACCGGGACAGTCAACTACGAGCAGTACTTC.